This entry is about one TCR beta chain. This entry belongs to a study of control samples from healthy donors and cancer patients. Measured with immunoSEQ multiplex PCR; TCRdb has only the in-frame clones, and not every one. The profile covers just over 150,000 clones, with about 90% appearing a single time and 12% taken by the ten largest. This CDR3 spans 15 amino acids. Germline-derived CDR1 and CDR2 are MNHEY and SVGAGI. V lost 4 bases, J lost 0 bases, and 10 bases lay in between. V usage is TRBV6-5 and J usage is TRBJ1-3; D is uncertain. Input material: blood. This receptor was taken from a man aged 30-40 years in good health. For the CDR3, the DNA is TGTGCCAGCAGTTTTTCCTTGGACTCTGGAAACACCATATATTTT. It is translated as CASSFSLDSGNTIYF.